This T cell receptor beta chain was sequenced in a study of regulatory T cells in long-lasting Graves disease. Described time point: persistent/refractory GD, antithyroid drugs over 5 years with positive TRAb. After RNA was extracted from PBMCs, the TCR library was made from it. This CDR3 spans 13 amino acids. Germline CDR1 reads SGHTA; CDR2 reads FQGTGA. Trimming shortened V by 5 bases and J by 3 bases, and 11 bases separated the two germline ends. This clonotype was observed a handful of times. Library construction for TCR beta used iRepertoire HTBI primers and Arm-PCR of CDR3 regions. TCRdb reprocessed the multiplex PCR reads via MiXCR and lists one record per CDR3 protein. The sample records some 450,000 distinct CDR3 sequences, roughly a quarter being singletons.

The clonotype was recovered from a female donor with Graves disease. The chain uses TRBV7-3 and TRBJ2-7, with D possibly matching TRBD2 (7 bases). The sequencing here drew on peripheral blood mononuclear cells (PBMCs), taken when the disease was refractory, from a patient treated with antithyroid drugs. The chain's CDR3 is CASSRGGDYEQYF. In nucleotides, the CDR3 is TGTGCCAGCAGCAGAGGGGGGGACTACGAGCAGTACTTC.